The 19 T cell receptor beta chains below all came from one sample that was sequenced in a study of early T cells in non-severe SARS-CoV-2 infection. TCRdb reprocessed the 5' RACE reads with MiXCR, giving one entry per CDR3 protein. The data contain tens of thousands of distinct CDR3 sequences, approximately 5% of them singletons. Material: whole blood. These receptors all come from an adult who was a healthcare worker with PCR-confirmed SARS-CoV-2 infection or an uninfected control (not recorded which).

This clonotype was recorded at least ten times. In DNA form, the CDR3 reads TGTGCCAGCAGCAGACGTCAGGGCTCAGGGAATTCACCCCTCCACTTT. Its protein product is CASSRRQGSGNSPLHF. The chain links TRBV6-5 to TRBJ1-6, with a weak D call TRBD1 (5 bases). The CDR3 spans 16 residues. V was trimmed by 6 bases and J by 7 bases, leaving 19 bases between them. Germline V lookup: CDR1 MNHEY, CDR2 SVGAGI.

At least ten counts were recorded for this clonotype. V is TRBV7-9 and J is TRBJ2-3; tentatively, D is TRBD2 (6 bases). Germline V gene sequence: CDR1 SEHNR, CDR2 FQNEAQ (reference sequence). Trimming stripped 2 bases from V and 2 bases from J, with 8 bases between. The CDR3 is 14 residues long. CDR3 DNA sequence: TGTGCCAGCAGCTTAACGGGACTCACAGATACGCAGTATTTT. Its protein product is CASSLTGLTDTQYF.

This clonotype has only a few counts. The V call is TRBV20-1, the J call TRBJ2-3; the match to TRBD2 covers 8 bases. V dropped 6 bases and J dropped 0; count of bases not matched to a gene: 8. Germline V CDR1 and CDR2: DFQATT, SNEGSKA (reference sequence). This CDR3 has 15 amino acids. DNA of the CDR3: TGCAGTGCCCGTCGGGAGGGTACTAGCACAGATACGCAGTATTTT. It encodes CSARREGTSTDTQYF.

This clonotype has just a few counts. V gene TRBV7-6 combines with J gene TRBJ2-5, with unresolved D. V dropped 3 bases and J dropped 5 bases, with 4 bases sitting between them. Germline CDR1 SGHVS, CDR2 FNYEAQ. The length of the CDR3 is 11 residues. CDR3 protein: CASSFGETQYF. CDR3 DNA sequence: TGTGCCAGCAGCTTCGGGGAGACCCAGTACTTC.

The V gene is TRBV9, the J gene TRBJ1-1; D not resolved. CDR3 length equals 13 residues. Trimming removed 0 bases at V and 0 bases at J, with 3 bases between. Looked up from germline, CDR1 is SGDLS and CDR2 is YYNGEE. The CDR3 DNA reads as TGTGCCAGCAGCGTAGGCATGAACACTGAAGCTTTCTTT. Its translation is CASSVGMNTEAFF.

The sample holds many counts of this clonotype. The chain is built from TRBV7-6 and TRBJ2-2, with D perhaps matching TRBD2 (6 bases). This CDR3 has 14 amino acids. From germline, CDR1 is SGHVS and CDR2 FNYEAQ. Trimming stripped 6 bases from V and 0 bases from J, with 8 bases between. DNA of the CDR3: TGTGCCAGCAGTGGAGGGACGAACACCGGGGAGCTGTTTTTT. Amino acids: CASSGGTNTGELFF.

This clonotype was picked up many times. The genes are TRBV6-2 or TRBV6-3 and TRBJ2-2; no firm D call. Between the trimmed V and J ends, which lost 0 bases and 7 bases, there was a span of 15 bases. The CDR3 runs 16 residues. Per the germline V gene, CDR1 is MNHEY and CDR2 is SVGEGT. CDR3 nucleotides: TGTGCCAGCAGTTACTCCAAAGGGCTGTTTCTCGGGGAGCTGTTTTTT. Residues: CASSYSKGLFLGELFF.

This clonotype has a count of ten or more. This chain uses TRBV19 with TRBJ2-1, with TRBD1 identical over 8 bases. Germline CDR1 is LNHDA and CDR2 is SQIVND (reference sequence). The junction had 8 bases not matched to a gene; V was cut back by 1 base and J by 6 bases. This CDR3 has 16 residues. CDR3 sequence reads: CASSIGLGQGPNEQFF. CDR3 nucleotides: TGTGCCAGTAGTATAGGCCTAGGACAGGGCCCCAATGAGCAGTTCTTC.

The table lists this clonotype with a few counts. The chain recombines TRBV29-1 with TRBJ2-3; the match to TRBD1 covers 7 bases. V was pared by 6 bases and J by 4 bases, with 22 bases of the junction left unmatched. The CDR3 is made up of 18 amino acids. Germline values: CDR1 SQVTM, CDR2 ANQGSEA. CDR3: CSVDDTPGTAKPPDTQYF. In DNA form, the CDR3 reads TGCAGCGTCGATGACACGCCGGGGACAGCCAAACCTCCAGATACGCAGTATTTT.

This clonotype was observed many times. This chain uses TRBV12-3 or TRBV12-4 with TRBJ1-1; D possibly corresponds to TRBD1 (6 bases). CDR3 length: 14 residues. Trimming removed 6 bases at V and 4 bases at J, with 15 bases between. DNA of the CDR3: TGTGCCAGCAGCGATAATGGACAGCTCACTGAAGCTTTCTTT. Its translation is CASSDNGQLTEAFF.

In its sample, this clonotype was seen many times. In nucleotides, the CDR3 is TGTGCCAGCAGCGCACCGGGACTTGAAGCTTTCTTT. This sequence encodes CASSAPGLEAFF. The chain combines TRBV11-2 with TRBJ1-1; the D gene is possibly TRBD1 (5 bases). There are 12 residues in the CDR3. Germline loops: CDR1 SGHAT, CDR2 FQNNGV. V was pared by 5 bases and J by 7 bases, with 11 bases between.

In this sample, this clonotype turned up many times. The rearrangement joins TRBV7-2 to TRBJ2-1; D not resolved. Trimming cost V 5 bases and J 4 bases, with 6 bases left between them. CDR3 size: 12 residues. Per germline, CDR1 SGHTA and CDR2 FQGNSA. CDR3 residues: CASSAQYNEQFF. DNA for the CDR3: TGTGCCAGCAGCGCCCAATACAATGAGCAGTTCTTC. Looking up the rest from reference TRBV7-2 and TRBJ2-1 gives the full variable domain: GAGVSQSPSNKVTEKGKDVELRCDPISGHTALYWYRQSLGQGLEFLIYFQGNSAPDKSGLPSDRFSAERTGGSVSTLTIQRTQQEDSAVYLCASSAQYNEQFFGPGTRLTVL.

This clonotype has more than one count but fewer than ten. This chain joins TRBV6-5 and TRBJ2-5, with D tentatively TRBD2 (7 bases). The germline gives CDR1 MNHEY, CDR2 SVGAGI. Trimming pared 2 bases from V and 3 bases from J, leaving 10 bases between. The CDR3 totals 14 residues. CDR3 sequence reads: CASSYGGGEETQYF. The CDR3 region has the DNA TGTGCCAGCAGTTACGGCGGGGGCGAAGAGACCCAGTACTTC.

In its sample, this clonotype was seen many times. This rearrangement joins TRBV9 to TRBJ2-7; 9 bases match TRBD1. V shed 1 base, J shed 2 bases, and the junction held 7 bases outside the gene matches. The CDR3 covers 16 residues. CDR1 and CDR2 from the germline V gene are SGDLS and YYNGEE. In nucleotides, the CDR3 is TGTGCCAGCAGCGTACAGCCCGGGACAGGGCCCTACGAGCAGTACTTC. This codes for CASSVQPGTGPYEQYF.

This clonotype ranks as medium-sized. The rearrangement joins TRBV7-2 to TRBJ2-7; D remains ambiguous. Trimming took off 3 bases at V and 5 bases at J, with 14 bases between the two ends. CDR3 length equals 14 residues. Germline V lookup: CDR1 SGHTA, CDR2 FQGNSA. CDR3 in amino acids: CASSFLTKLDEQYF. The CDR3 nucleotides read TGTGCCAGCAGCTTCCTGACAAAACTCGACGAGCAGTACTTC.

This clonotype has more than one count but fewer than ten. The V and J genes are TRBV5-1 and TRBJ1-1; D gene unclear. The CDR3 sequence is 14 residues long. CDR1 and CDR2 (germline): SGHRS, YFSETQ. Trimming stripped 1 base from V and 1 base from J, with 8 bases between. In DNA form, the CDR3 reads TGCGCCAGCAGCTTGAACGGGGAGAACACTGAAGCTTTCTTT. It specifies CASSLNGENTEAFF.

This clonotype came up many times. The genes are TRBV7-6 and TRBJ2-1; D may correspond to TRBD1 or TRBD2 (5 bases each). The CDR3 is made up of 15 amino acids. V shed 6 bases and J shed 0 bases, with 12 bases lying between them. Germline V lookup: CDR1 SGHVS, CDR2 FNYEAQ. This chain's CDR3 is CASSFGASSYNEQFF. The DNA of the CDR3 is TGTGCCAGCAGTTTCGGGGCGAGCTCCTACAATGAGCAGTTCTTC.

Ten or more counts support this clonotype. The genes are TRBV29-1 and TRBJ2-7, with no clear D. The CDR3 length is 13 residues. V gave up 4 bases and J gave up 5 bases, with 15 bases separating them. Germline CDR1 is SQVTM and CDR2 is ANQGSEA. CDR3 residues: CSVVPGGRDEQYF. The CDR3 DNA reads TGCAGCGTTGTACCCGGCGGTAGGGACGAGCAGTACTTC.

This clonotype was detected a few times. This chain connects TRBV6-5 to TRBJ1-4; D is unclear. The CDR3 is made up of 13 amino acids. The germline V and J ends were trimmed by 5 bases and 6 bases, with 10 bases remaining between them. Germline V lookup: CDR1 MNHEY, CDR2 SVGAGI. In nucleotides, the CDR3 is TGTGCCAGCAGTAGCGACCTGGATGAAAAACTGTTTTTT. It specifies CASSSDLDEKLFF.